This T cell receptor (beta chain) was observed in a study of breast tumors, draining lymph nodes, adjacent tissues. The study, taken as a whole, reports: Tumors had less TCR diversity than lymph nodes, more than nontumor tissue. Tumor T cell lymph node origin was a supported hypothesis, not proven.

This clonotype appeared many times. The antigen is unknown. Via MiXCR, TCRdb re-called the multiplex PCR reads, giving one row per CDR3 protein. The sample yields roughly 110,000 distinct CDR3 sequences, less than 40% seen once. CDR1 and CDR2 from the germline V gene are SGHRS and YFSETQ. The CDR3 contains 12 residues. Trimming pared 0 bases from V and 4 bases from J, leaving 5 bases between. The lymph nodes were axillary draining lymph nodes from breast cancer patients. This TCR was sampled from a female donor with breast cancer. Some clones in this sample may be carry-over from other donors' samples. The V gene is TRBV5-1, the J gene TRBJ2-7, with D unclear. The sequencing sample was made of axillary lymph node tissue. The CDR3 sequence: CASSLGRYEQYF. The CDR3 nucleotides are TGCGCCAGCAGCTTGGGCCGTTACGAGCAGTACTTC.